Presented here are 14 T cell receptor beta chains from one specimen sequenced in a study of blood T cell repertoires in COVID-19. The repertoire was sequenced with immunoSEQ multiplex PCR; TCRdb's copy has only in-frame clones and lacks some. The top ten hold around 3% of the sample, which has about 370,000 clones, 80% to 90% seen once. The source material was peripheral blood. Source of these receptors: a woman aged 25 to 39 with COVID-19, enrolled during active disease.

The chain employs TRBV3-1 (or the pseudogene TRBV3-2) and TRBJ1-3, with a tentative D call TRBD1 (6 bases). V dropped 4 bases and J dropped 4 bases, with 11 bases sitting between them. This CDR3 comprises 14 residues. Germline-derived CDR1 and CDR2 are LGHDT and YNNKEL (reference sequence). The CDR3 sequence is CASSRGTIGNTIYF. In nucleotides, the CDR3 is TGTGCCAGCAGCCGAGGGACAATCGGAAACACCATATATTTT.

This chain joins TRBV7-2 and TRBJ2-5; D is unclear. Germline V lookup: CDR1 SGHTA, CDR2 FQGNSA. The CDR3 spans 16 residues. V dropped 7 bases and J dropped 2 bases, with 20 bases sitting between them. CDR3 region: CASTPPRVGRQETQYF. The CDR3 region has the DNA TGTGCCAGCACCCCGCCTCGGGTTGGTAGACAAGAGACCCAGTACTTC. Looking up the rest from reference TRBV7-2 and TRBJ2-5 gives the full variable domain: GAGVSQSPSNKVTEKGKDVELRCDPISGHTALYWYRQSLGQGLEFLIYFQGNSAPDKSGLPSDRFSAERTGGSVSTLTIQRTQQEDSAVYLCASTPPRVGRQETQYFGPGTRLLVL.

The V and J genes are TRBV9 and TRBJ1-4; D ambiguous. Deletions cut 3 bases from V and 8 bases from J, with 11 bases between. Germline V CDR1 and CDR2: SGDLS, YYNGEE. CDR3 size: 13 residues. The CDR3: CASSAPREEKLFF. The CDR3 coding sequence is TGTGCCAGCAGCGCCCCCCGGGAGGAAAAACTGTTTTTT.

The sample holds a few counts of this clone. The chain combines TRBV29-1 with TRBJ2-3; TRBD1 matches 11 bases. The length of the CDR3 is 15 residues. Germline assignment: CDR1 SQVTM and CDR2 ANQGSEA. V gave up 1 base and J gave up 4 bases; unmatched junction bases: 4. The CDR3, as DNA: TGCAGCGTTGAAGGGGACAGGGGGAGCCCAGATACGCAGTATTTT. It is translated as CSVEGDRGSPDTQYF.

This clone was seen once. The chain is built from TRBV28 and TRBJ1-5; no clear D. CDR3 length: 15 residues. Germline V CDR1 and CDR2: MDHEN, SYDVKM. V lost 10 bases, J lost 1 base, and 17 bases lay in between. The CDR3 DNA reads as TGTGCCACCGCGTTGAAATTGCGAAGCAATCAGCCCCAGCATTTT. Amino acids: CATALKLRSNQPQHF.

The rearrangement joins TRBV28 to TRBJ1-1; D may be TRBD1 (5 bases). CDR1 is MDHEN and CDR2 is SYDVKM in the germline V gene. Trimming took off 5 bases at V and 4 bases at J, with 23 bases between the two ends. The CDR3 is 17 residues long. CDR3 DNA: TGTGCCAGCAGTCTCCCTGGTCTGGCGGCCGGGGGCACTGAAGCTTTCTTT. It is translated as CASSLPGLAAGGTEAFF.

This chain joins TRBV19 and TRBJ2-1, with D tentatively TRBD1 (5 bases). V lost 6 bases and J lost 4, with 10 bases in between. The CDR3 contains 13 residues. Germline lookup yields CDR1 LNHDA and CDR2 SQIVND (reference sequence). CDR3: CASSQGLYNEQFF. CDR3 bases: TGTGCCAGTAGCCAGGGCCTATACAATGAGCAGTTCTTC.

The J gene is TRBJ1-6, the V gene TRBV10-3; D may be TRBD1 (6 bases). In germline, CDR1 is ENHRY, CDR2 SYGVKD. The CDR3 is 12 amino acids. Deletions cut 6 bases from V and 14 bases from J, with 14 bases between. As DNA, the CDR3 is TGTGCCATCAGCTTACAGGGCCCCGCCCTCCACTTT. Translated: CAISLQGPALHF.

This clone was observed a few times. The chain joins TRBV10-1 to TRBJ1-2; 7 bases are a match to TRBD1. The CDR3 spans 13 residues. CDR1 is WNHNN and CDR2 is SYGVQD in the germline V gene (reference sequence). V trimming: 3 bases; J trimming: 7 bases; junction bases outside the gene matches: 5. The CDR3 is CASSESGGRGYTF. CDR3 DNA: TGCGCCAGCAGTGAATCAGGGGGTCGTGGCTACACCTTC.

The V and J genes are TRBV9 and TRBJ2-3; TRBD2 matches 7 bases. CDR1 and CDR2 from the germline V gene are SGDLS and YYNGEE. The CDR3 runs to 12 residues. Unmatched junction bases numbered 2, after V lost 0 bases and J lost 10 bases. This CDR3 is CASSVGDYPQYF. CDR3 DNA: TGTGCCAGCAGCGTAGGGGACTACCCGCAGTATTTT.

V and J are TRBV3-1 (or the pseudogene TRBV3-2) and TRBJ2-3, with D unresolved. Germline CDR1 LGHDT, CDR2 YNNKEL (reference sequence). The CDR3 consists of 14 residues. V was cut by 0 bases and J by 5 bases, with 9 bases left in between. CDR3 sequence: CASSQEVSIDTQYF. CDR3 DNA: TGTGCCAGCAGCCAAGAGGTCTCTATAGATACGCAGTATTTT.

The genes are TRBV25-1 and TRBJ1-6; TRBD1 matches 8 bases. The V and J ends lost 1 base and 7 bases, in that order; junction bases with no gene match: 6. Germline CDR1 reads MGHDK; CDR2 reads SYGVNS. The length of the CDR3 is 16 residues. The CDR3 protein is CASSELDRTGNSPLHF. The CDR3 DNA reads TGTGCCAGCAGTGAATTGGACCGGACAGGGAATTCACCCCTCCACTTT.

V and J are TRBV19 and TRBJ1-1; 7 bases align to TRBD1. With V trimmed by 7 bases and J by 10 bases, 6 bases remained unmatched. Per germline, CDR1 LNHDA and CDR2 SQIVND (reference sequence). The CDR3 covers 11 residues. The CDR3 spells CASKTGDAAFF. As DNA, the CDR3 is TGTGCCAGTAAAACAGGGGACGCAGCTTTCTTT.

This chain links TRBV30 with TRBJ1-2, with TRBD1 as a possible D gene (6 bases). The length of the CDR3 is 12 residues. Trimming left V 2 bases short and J 8 bases short, with 12 bases between. From germline, CDR1 is GTSNPN and CDR2 SVGIG (reference sequence). Here the CDR3 DNA reads TGTGCCTGGAGTAGGGGGTCTGAGGGCTACACCTTC. Amino acid sequence: CAWSRGSEGYTF.